This TCR beta chain came from a study of shared clonotypes between healthy human individuals. On the study more broadly: The donor pool was made up of a couple of women and a few men aged 18 to 49. Study outcomes and limitations: The study generally estimated greater richness for naive than memory subsets. Only blood samples were collected, and tissue repertoires likely differ.

Study donors comprised healthy, HIV-negative adults devoid of recent acute infection or vaccination. With respect to this clone: Antigen specificity is unknown.

With V trimmed by 6 bases and J by 7 bases, 1 base remained unmatched. The CDR3 totals 14 residues. The germline V gene encodes CDR1 SNHLY and CDR2 FYNNEI. The data were produced by immunoSEQ multiplex PCR, yet TCRdb's version contains in-frame clones alone and is incomplete. This sample carries approximately 2.3 million clones, 85% to 95% of them seen once, and the ten largest clones take under 0.45%. The TCR sequence derives from a man aged 18 to 29 in good health. Some clones in this sample may be carry-over from other donors' samples. This chain joins TRBV2 and TRBJ2-1; 15 nucleotides agree with TRBD2. Sample: naive CD4+ T cells from PBMCs. Subset noted: CD45RA+ positively selected. The CDR3 DNA reads as TGTGCCAGCAGCGGGACTAGCGGGAGGAATGAGCAGTTCTTC. It yields the protein CASSGTSGRNEQFF.